This T cell receptor beta chain was recovered during a study of beta chain features in type 1 diabetes. Study-level findings and limits: In cDNA sequencing, cells with high TCR expression could be over-represented. PCR might favor shorter templates, but any such skew would affect patients and controls equally.

Trimming removed 5 bases from V and 7 bases from J, with 9 bases in between. This CDR3 spans 12 amino acids. Germline values: CDR1 LNHDA, CDR2 SQIVND (reference sequence). About this clone itself: No antigen is known for it.

Expressed TCRB transcripts were sequenced because the isolated RNA had all been reverse transcribed beforehand. TCRdb's copy holds only in-frame clones and misses some; the assay was immunoSEQ multiplex PCR. The sample gives 350,000 to 400,000 clones, approximately 15% of which show up once; under 0.02% is in the top ten. Sort purity for all populations was recorded as exceeding 98%. Sample: naive CD4+ T cells from blood. V is TRBV19 and J is TRBJ1-5; D uncertain. The source of this sequence is a woman aged 18-29 years in good health. CDR3 loop: CASSPPRQPQHF. The CDR3 bases are TGTGCCAGTAGTCCACCGCGCCAGCCCCAGCATTTT.